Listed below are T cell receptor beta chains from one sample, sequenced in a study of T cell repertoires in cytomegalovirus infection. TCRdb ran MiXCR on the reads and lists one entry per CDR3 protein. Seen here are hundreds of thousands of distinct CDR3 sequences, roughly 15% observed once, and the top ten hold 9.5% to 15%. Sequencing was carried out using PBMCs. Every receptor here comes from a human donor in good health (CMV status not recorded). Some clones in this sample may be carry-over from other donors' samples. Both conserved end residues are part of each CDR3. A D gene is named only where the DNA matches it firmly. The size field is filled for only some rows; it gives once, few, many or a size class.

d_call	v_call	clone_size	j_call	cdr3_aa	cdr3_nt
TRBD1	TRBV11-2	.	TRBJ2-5	CASSPLTGVEETQYF	TGTGCCAGCAGCCCCCTGACAGGGGTTGAAGAGACCCAGTACTTC
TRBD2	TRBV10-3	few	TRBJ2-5	CAISSGLAGLSETQYF	TGTGCCATCAGCTCGGGACTAGCGGGGCTCTCGGAGACCCAGTACTTC
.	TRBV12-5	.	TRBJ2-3	CASGPPGQGLSDTQYF	TGTGCTAGTGGGCCACCGGGCCAGGGTCTCTCAGATACGCAGTATTTT
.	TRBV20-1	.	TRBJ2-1	CSARVPPYNEQFF	TGCAGTGCTAGAGTGCCACCATACAATGAGCAGTTCTTC
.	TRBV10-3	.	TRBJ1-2	CAISEVGGAGGYTF	TGTGCCATCAGTGAGGTCGGAGGGGCGGGAGGCTACACCTTC
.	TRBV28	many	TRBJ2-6	CASSLHRADGANVLTF	TGTGCCAGCAGTTTACACAGGGCTGATGGGGCCAACGTCCTGACTTTC
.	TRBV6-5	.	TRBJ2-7	CASSYSGAGVQRHEQYF	TGTGCCAGCAGTTACTCTGGGGCCGGGGTACAACGGCACGAGCAGTACTTC
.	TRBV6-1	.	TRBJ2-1	CAGSETPYPRDEQFF	TGTGCCGGCAGTGAAACTCCCTACCCAAGGGATGAGCAGTTCTTC
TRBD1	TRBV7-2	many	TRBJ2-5	CASSRQTGGQETQYF	TGTGCCAGCAGCAGACAGACAGGGGGGCAAGAGACCCAGTACTTC
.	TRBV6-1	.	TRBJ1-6	CAGARQQNSPLHF	TGTGCCGGGGCAAGACAGCAAAATTCACCCCTCCACTTT
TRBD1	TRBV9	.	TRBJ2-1	CASSVAGTGGWNEQFF	TGTGCCAGCAGCGTAGCTGGGACAGGGGGTTGGAATGAGCAGTTCTTC
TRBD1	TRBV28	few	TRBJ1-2	CASRTEEMRGGPNYGYTF	TGTGCCAGCAGAACCGAGGAGATGAGAGGGGGCCCCAACTATGGCTACACCTTC
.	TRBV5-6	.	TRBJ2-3	CASSSGQIPQGADTQYF	TGTGCCAGCAGCTCAGGACAGATCCCCCAGGGAGCAGATACGCAGTATTTT
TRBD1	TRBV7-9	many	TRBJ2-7	CASSLRGTGAAEQYF	TGTGCCAGCAGTCTCCGCGGGACAGGGGCTGCCGAGCAGTACTTC
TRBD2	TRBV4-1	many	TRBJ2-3	CASSLGLAGANTDTQYF	TGCGCCAGCAGCCTCGGACTAGCGGGGGCCAACACAGATACGCAGTATTTT
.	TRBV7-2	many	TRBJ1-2	CASSLVGRYGYTF	TGTGCCAGCAGCTTAGTGGGGAGATATGGCTACACCTTC
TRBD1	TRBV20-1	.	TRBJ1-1	CSARPAQGDGDTEAFF	TGCAGTGCTAGGCCGGCACAGGGGGACGGGGACACTGAAGCTTTCTTT
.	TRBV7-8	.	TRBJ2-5	CASSPGTRGTQYF	TGTGCCAGCAGCCCCGGGACAAGAGGGACCCAGTACTTC
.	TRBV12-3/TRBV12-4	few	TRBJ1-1	CASILGWGGTEAFF	TGTGCCAGCATCTTAGGATGGGGTGGGACTGAAGCTTTCTTT
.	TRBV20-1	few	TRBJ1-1	CSARGGGTNTEAFF	TGCAGTGCTAGAGGGGGGGGAACGAACACTGAAGCTTTCTTT
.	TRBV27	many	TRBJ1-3	CASSLIGGRGNTIYF	TGTGCCAGCAGTTTAATCGGGGGCAGGGGAAACACCATATATTTT
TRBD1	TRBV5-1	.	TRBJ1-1	CASRAGQGQVNTEAFF	TGCGCCAGCAGGGCGGGACAGGGCCAGGTGAACACTGAAGCTTTCTTT
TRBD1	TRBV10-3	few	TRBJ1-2	CATGDSPLLNYGYTF	TGTGCCACTGGGGACAGCCCTCTTCTAAACTATGGCTACACCTTC
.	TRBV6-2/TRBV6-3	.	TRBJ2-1	CASRTDWSRNYNEQFF	TGTGCCAGCAGGACCGACTGGTCCCGGAACTACAATGAGCAGTTCTTC
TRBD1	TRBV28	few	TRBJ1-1	CASTEQGMNTEAFF	TGTGCCAGCACCGAACAGGGGATGAACACTGAAGCTTTCTTT
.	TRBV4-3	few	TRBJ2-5	CASSQAPMGTQYF	TGCGCCAGCAGCCAAGCCCCTATGGGGACCCAGTACTTC
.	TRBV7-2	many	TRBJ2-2	CASSLRRQRSTGELFF	TGTGCCAGCAGCCTGCGACGACAGAGAAGCACCGGGGAGCTGTTTTTT
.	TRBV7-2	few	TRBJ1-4	CASSGRDTRREKLFF	TGTGCCAGCAGCGGCCGGGACACCCGGCGAGAAAAACTGTTTTTT
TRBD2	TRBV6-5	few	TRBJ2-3	CASSYFGAGGTDTQYF	TGTGCCAGCAGTTACTTCGGCGCGGGGGGCACAGATACGCAGTATTTT
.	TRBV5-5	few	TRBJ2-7	CASSFNYGAYEQYF	TGTGCCAGCAGCTTTAATTATGGAGCCTACGAGCAGTACTTC
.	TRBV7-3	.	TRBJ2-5	CASSFVSGGWETQYF	TGTGCCAGCAGCTTCGTATCGGGGGGCTGGGAGACCCAGTACTTC
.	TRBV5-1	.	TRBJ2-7	CASSASGFRTYEQYF	TGCGCCAGCAGCGCCTCAGGATTCCGTACCTACGAGCAGTACTTC
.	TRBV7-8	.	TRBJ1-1	CASSPNLFQGIGGEGEAFF	TGTGCCAGCAGCCCAAACTTATTCCAGGGAATCGGCGGAGAGGGTGAAGCTTTCTTT
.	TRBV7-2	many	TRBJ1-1	CASSFVKNTEAFF	TGTGCCAGCAGCTTTGTCAAGAACACTGAAGCTTTCTTT
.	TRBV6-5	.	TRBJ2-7	CASSYSVGGAHYEQYF	TGTGCCAGCAGTTACTCGGTAGGAGGGGCCCACTACGAGCAGTACTTC
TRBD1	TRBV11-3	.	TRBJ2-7	CASSETGAHEQYF	TGTGCCAGCAGCGAGACAGGGGCCCACGAGCAGTACTTC
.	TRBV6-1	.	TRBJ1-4	CASSPGLNNEKLFF	TGTGCCAGCAGTCCGGGGTTAAATAATGAAAAACTGTTTTTT
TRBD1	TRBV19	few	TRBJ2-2	CASFQPTGHGRTGELFF	TGTGCCAGTTTTCAGCCGACAGGGCACGGTAGAACCGGGGAGCTGTTTTTT
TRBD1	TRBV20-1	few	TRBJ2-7	CSASTPEQGYSYEQYF	TGCAGTGCTAGCACTCCCGAACAGGGGTACTCCTACGAGCAGTACTTC
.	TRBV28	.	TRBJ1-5	CASSSLDRINQPQHF	TGTGCCAGCAGTTCCCTCGACAGGATCAATCAGCCCCAGCATTTT
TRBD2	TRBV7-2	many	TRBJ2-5	CASSLAPGGAETQYF	TGTGCCAGCAGCTTAGCTCCCGGGGGGGCAGAGACCCAGTACTTC
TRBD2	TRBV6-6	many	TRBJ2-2	CASSYSGEPNTGELFF	TGTGCCAGCAGTTATAGCGGGGAACCGAACACCGGGGAGCTGTTTTTT
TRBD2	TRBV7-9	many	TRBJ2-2	CASSFKSGGNTGELFF	TGTGCCAGCAGCTTTAAAAGCGGGGGAAACACCGGGGAGCTGTTTTTT
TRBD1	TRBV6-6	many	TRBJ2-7	CASKRTGDFYEQYF	TGTGCCAGCAAAAGGACAGGAGACTTCTACGAGCAGTACTTC
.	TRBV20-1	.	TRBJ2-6	CSARSASGSFSGANVLTF	TGCAGTGCTAGGAGTGCGAGCGGATCCTTCTCTGGGGCCAACGTCCTGACTTTC
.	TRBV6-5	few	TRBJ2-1	CASSYRLGDEQFF	TGTGCCAGCAGTTACCGGCTGGGGGATGAGCAGTTCTTC
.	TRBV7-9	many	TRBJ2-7	CASSSFDGPLEQYF	TGTGCCAGCAGCTCTTTCGATGGTCCCCTCGAGCAGTACTTC
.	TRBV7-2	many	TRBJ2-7	CASSEDSSSSYEQYF	TGTGCCAGCAGCGAGGACTCGTCGAGCTCCTACGAGCAGTACTTC